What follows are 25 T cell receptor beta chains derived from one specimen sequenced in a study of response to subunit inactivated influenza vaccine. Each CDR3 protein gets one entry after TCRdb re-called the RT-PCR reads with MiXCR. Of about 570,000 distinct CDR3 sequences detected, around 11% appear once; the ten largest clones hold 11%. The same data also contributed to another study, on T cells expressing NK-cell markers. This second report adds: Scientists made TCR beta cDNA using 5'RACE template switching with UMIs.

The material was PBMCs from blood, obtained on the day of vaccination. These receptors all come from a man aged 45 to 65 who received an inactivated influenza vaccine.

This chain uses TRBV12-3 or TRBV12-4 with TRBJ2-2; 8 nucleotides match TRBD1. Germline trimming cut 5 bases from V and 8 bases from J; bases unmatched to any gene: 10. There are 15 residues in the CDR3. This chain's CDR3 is CASSTGGWGLGELFF. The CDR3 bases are TGTGCCAGCAGTACAGGGGGTTGGGGTCTGGGGGAGCTGTTTTTT.

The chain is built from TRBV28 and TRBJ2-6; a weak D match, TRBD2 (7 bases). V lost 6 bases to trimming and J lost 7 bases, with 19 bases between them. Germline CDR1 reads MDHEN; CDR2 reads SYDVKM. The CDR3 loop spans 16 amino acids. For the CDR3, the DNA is TGTGCCAGCAGGCGACCCGCGGGGGCAGAAGCCAACGTCCTGACTTTC. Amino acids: CASRRPAGAEANVLTF. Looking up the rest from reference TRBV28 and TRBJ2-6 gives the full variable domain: DVKVTQSSRYLVKRTGEKVFLECVQDMDHENMFWYRQDPGLGLRLIYFSYDVKMKEKGDIPEGYSVSREKKERFSLILESASTNQTSMYLCASRRPAGAEANVLTFGAGSRLTVL.

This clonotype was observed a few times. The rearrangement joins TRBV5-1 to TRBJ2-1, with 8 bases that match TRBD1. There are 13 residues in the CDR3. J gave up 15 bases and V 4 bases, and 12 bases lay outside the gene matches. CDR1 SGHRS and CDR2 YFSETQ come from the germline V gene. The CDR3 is CASSTGQGGLLFF. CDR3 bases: TGCGCCAGCAGCACCGGACAGGGAGGCCTCTTGTTCTTC.

The CDR3 sequence: CASSFGQRDSYEQYF. The CDR3 coding sequence is TGTGCCAGCAGTTTTGGACAGAGGGACTCCTACGAGCAGTACTTC. This chain links TRBV28 with TRBJ2-7, with D possibly matching TRBD1 (6 bases). This CDR3 contains 15 residues. The ends were cut back, 3 bases at V and 0 bases at J, with 12 bases in the middle. The germline CDR1 and CDR2 sequences are MDHEN and SYDVKM.

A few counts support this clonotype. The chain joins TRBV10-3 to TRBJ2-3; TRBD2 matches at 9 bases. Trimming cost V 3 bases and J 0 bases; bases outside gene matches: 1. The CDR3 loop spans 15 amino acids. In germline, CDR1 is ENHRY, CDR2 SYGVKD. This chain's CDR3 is CAISDLAGSTDTQYF. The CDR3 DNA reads TGTGCCATCAGTGATCTAGCGGGGAGCACAGATACGCAGTATTTT.

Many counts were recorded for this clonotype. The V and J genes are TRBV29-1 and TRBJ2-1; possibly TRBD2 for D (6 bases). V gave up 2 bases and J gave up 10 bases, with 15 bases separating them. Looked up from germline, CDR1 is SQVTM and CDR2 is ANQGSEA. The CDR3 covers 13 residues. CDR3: CSVERDRAGEQFF. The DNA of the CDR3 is TGCAGCGTTGAAAGGGATAGAGCGGGCGAGCAGTTCTTC.

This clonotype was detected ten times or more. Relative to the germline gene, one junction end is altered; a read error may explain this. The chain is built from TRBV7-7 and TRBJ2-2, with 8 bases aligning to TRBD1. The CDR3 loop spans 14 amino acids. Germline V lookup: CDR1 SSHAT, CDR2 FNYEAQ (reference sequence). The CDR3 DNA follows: TGTGCTAGCAGCCTACGACAGGGGACCGGGGAGCTGTTTTTT. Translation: CASSLRQGTGELFF.

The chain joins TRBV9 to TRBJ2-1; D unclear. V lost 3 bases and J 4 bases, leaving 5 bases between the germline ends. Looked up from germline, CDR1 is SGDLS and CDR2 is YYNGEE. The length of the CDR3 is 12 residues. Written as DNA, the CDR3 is TGTGCCAGCAGCGCACAGTACAATGAGCAGTTCTTC. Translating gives CASSAQYNEQFF.

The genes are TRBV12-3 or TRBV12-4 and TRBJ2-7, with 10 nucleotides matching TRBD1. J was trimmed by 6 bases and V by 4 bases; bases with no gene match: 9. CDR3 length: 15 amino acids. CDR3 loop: CASSSSGTGAGEQYF. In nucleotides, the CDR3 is TGTGCCAGCAGTTCCTCTGGGACAGGGGCCGGCGAGCAGTACTTC.

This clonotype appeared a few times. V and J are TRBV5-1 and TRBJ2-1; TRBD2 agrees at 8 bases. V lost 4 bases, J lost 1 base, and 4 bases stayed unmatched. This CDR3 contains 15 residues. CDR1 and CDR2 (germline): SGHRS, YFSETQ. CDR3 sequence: CASSRTSLSYNEQFF. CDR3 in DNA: TGCGCCAGCAGCAGGACTAGCCTGTCCTACAATGAGCAGTTCTTC.

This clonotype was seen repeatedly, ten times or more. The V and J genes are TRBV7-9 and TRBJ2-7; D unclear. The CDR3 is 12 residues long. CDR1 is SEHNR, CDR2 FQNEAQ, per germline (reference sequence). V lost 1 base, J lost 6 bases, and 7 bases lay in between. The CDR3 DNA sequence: TGTGCCAGCAGCTTAGTACCCGGCGAGCAGTACTTC. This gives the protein CASSLVPGEQYF.

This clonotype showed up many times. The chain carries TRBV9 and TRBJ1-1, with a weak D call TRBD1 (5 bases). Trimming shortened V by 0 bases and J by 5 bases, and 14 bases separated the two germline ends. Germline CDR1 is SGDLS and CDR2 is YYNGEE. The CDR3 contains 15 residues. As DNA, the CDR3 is TGTGCCAGCAGCGTAGACATGGGGCGCGGAACTGAAGCTTTCTTT. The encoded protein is CASSVDMGRGTEAFF.

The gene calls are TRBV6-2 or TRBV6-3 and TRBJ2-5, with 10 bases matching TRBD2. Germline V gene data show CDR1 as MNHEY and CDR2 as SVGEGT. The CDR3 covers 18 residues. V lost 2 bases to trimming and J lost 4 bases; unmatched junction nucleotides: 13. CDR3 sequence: CASSYPKRGGSFAETQYF. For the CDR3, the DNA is TGTGCCAGCAGTTACCCAAAGCGGGGGGGCTCCTTCGCAGAGACCCAGTACTTC.

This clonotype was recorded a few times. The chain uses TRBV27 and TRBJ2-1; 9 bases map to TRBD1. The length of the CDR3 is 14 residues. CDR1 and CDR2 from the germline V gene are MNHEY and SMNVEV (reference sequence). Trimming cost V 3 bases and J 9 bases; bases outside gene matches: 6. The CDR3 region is CASSFGTGLSEQFF. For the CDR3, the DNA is TGTGCCAGCAGTTTTGGGACAGGGTTAAGTGAGCAGTTCTTC.

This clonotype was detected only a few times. Written as DNA, the CDR3 is TGCGCCAGCAGCTGGAGGGGGGACACTGAAGCTTTCTTT. It encodes CASSWRGDTEAFF. This rearrangement joins TRBV5-1 to TRBJ1-1; tentatively, D is TRBD1 (6 bases). Germline V lookup: CDR1 SGHRS, CDR2 YFSETQ. V lost 3 bases and J lost 3, with 9 bases in between. This CDR3 contains 13 residues.

CDR3 protein: CSATDFSNNEQFF. The DNA for the CDR3 is TGCAGTGCCACCGATTTCAGTAACAATGAGCAGTTCTTC. V usage is TRBV20-1 and J usage is TRBJ2-1, with no clear D. CDR1 is DFQATT and CDR2 is SNEGSKA in the germline V gene (reference sequence). V was trimmed by 6 bases and J by 5 bases, leaving 14 bases between them. This CDR3 has 13 residues.

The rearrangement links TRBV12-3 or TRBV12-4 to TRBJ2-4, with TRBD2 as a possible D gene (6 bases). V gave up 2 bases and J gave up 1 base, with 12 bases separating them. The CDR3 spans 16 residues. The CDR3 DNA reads TGTGCCAGCAGTTTACGTGCGGGGAGGGCCAAAAACATTCAGTACTTC. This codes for CASSLRAGRAKNIQYF.

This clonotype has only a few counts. The CDR3 DNA reads TGTGCCAGCAGCCACTCTCCGGGACAGGGGTACAATGAGCAGTTCTTC. Its protein is CASSHSPGQGYNEQFF. This chain links TRBV7-9 with TRBJ2-1; 10 bases map to TRBD1. With 5 bases clipped from V and 4 bases from J, the junction kept 8 bases outside the gene matches. The CDR3 runs 16 residues. Looked up from germline, CDR1 is SEHNR and CDR2 is FQNEAQ (reference sequence).

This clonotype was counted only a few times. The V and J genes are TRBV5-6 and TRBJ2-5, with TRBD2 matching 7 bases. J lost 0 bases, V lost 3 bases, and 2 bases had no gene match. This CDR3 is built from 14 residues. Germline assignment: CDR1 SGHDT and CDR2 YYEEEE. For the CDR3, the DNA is TGTGCCAGCAGCTGGGGGGGGAACCAAGAGACCCAGTACTTC. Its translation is CASSWGGNQETQYF.

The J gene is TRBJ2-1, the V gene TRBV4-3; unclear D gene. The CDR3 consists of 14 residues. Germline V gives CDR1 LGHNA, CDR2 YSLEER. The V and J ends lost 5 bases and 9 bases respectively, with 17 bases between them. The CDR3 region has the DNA TGCGCCAGCAGCAAAGGAGTTGGTGCCGCTGAGCAGTTCTTC. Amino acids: CASSKGVGAAEQFF.

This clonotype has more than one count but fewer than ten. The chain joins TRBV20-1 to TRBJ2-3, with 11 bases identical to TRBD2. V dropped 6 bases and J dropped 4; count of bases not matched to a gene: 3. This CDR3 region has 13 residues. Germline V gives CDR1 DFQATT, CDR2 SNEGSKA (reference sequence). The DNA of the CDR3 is TGCAGTGCCTTAGCGGGAGGGCCAGATACGCAGTATTTT. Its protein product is CSALAGGPDTQYF.

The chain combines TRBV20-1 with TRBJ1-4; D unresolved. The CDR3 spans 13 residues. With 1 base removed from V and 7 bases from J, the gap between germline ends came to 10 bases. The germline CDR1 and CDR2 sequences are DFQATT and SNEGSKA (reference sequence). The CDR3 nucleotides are TGCAGTGCTAGAGGCAGGTCGGGTGAAAAACTGTTTTTT. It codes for CSARGRSGEKLFF.

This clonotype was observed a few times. The chain's CDR3 is CASSLSFGTHNSPLHF. CDR3 DNA sequence: TGCGCCAGCAGCTTAAGTTTCGGGACACATAATTCACCCCTCCACTTT. This sequence joins TRBV5-1 and TRBJ1-6; D is possibly TRBD1 (6 bases). CDR3 length equals 16 residues. Trimming cost V 2 bases and J 5 bases, with 14 bases left between them. Germline V gene lookup returns CDR1 SGHRS and CDR2 YFSETQ.

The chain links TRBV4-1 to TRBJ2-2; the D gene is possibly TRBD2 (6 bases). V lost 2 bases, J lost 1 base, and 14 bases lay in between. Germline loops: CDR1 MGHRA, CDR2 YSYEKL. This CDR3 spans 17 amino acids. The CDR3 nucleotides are TGCGCCAGCAGCCAATCCCGAGGCGGGGTGAACACCGGGGAGCTGTTTTTT. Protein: CASSQSRGGVNTGELFF.

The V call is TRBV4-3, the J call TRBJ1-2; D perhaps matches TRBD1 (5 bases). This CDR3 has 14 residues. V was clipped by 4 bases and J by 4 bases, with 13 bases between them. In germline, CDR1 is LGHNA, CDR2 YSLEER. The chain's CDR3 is CASSPRQTLYGYTF. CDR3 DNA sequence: TGCGCCAGCAGCCCTCGACAGACCCTCTATGGCTACACCTTC.